This TCR beta chain was recovered during a study of molecular identifiers for immune sequencing clone quantification. Study at large: Replicate runs used RNA from roughly 21,000 or 96,000 naive CD8 cells, which was split five ways into aliquots, and four of those aliquots were then sequenced.

Input for naive CD8 libraries was about 19,000 to 1,100,000 sorted cells; the RNA fraction used was 10%, 30% or 50%. CD8+CD4-CCR7+CD45RA+ cells were sorted as naive CD8 T cells. Germline V gene data show CDR1 as MDHEN and CDR2 as SYDVKM. The CDR3 is made up of 16 amino acids. J lost 6 bases, V lost 6 bases, and 8 bases had no gene match. Broader study findings: Highly expanded clone sizes could be underestimated by identical TCR molecules sharing a barcode.

This clonotype has ten or more counts. Its target is unknown. TCRdb itself ran the PCR reads through MiXCR, one entry per CDR3 protein. The sample holds some 650,000 distinct CDR3 sequences, about 20% seen once. The clonotype was recovered from a human donor in good health. Some libraries in this study had Jurkat cell RNA spiked in. The V call is TRBV28, the J call TRBJ2-3; 14 bases are shared with TRBD2. The sample taken for sequencing was naive CD8+ T cells from blood, with Jurkat cell RNA spiked in. Indicated subset: FACS-sorted CD8+CD4-CCR7+CD45RA+ naive T cells. The CDR3 reads CASSGTSGSLADTQYF. In DNA, the CDR3 is TGTGCCAGCAGCGGGACTAGCGGGAGTTTAGCCGATACGCAGTATTTT.